The rows below give T cell receptor beta chains drawn from one sample of a study of stem cell transplantation in POMP-related autoinflammatory disease. Measured with immunoSEQ multiplex PCR; TCRdb has only the in-frame clones, and not every one. The sample has approximately 30,000 clones, about 86% seen once. Here the sequenced sample was CD4+ T cells from PBMCs, taken before stem cell transplantation. These receptors were collected from a human donor with POMP-related autoinflammation and immune dysregulation (PRAID). Each CDR3 is given with its conserved first and last residue. A D gene is named only where the DNA matches it firmly. A clone size is listed for some rows: how often the clone was seen (once, few, many), or a class if it is expanded.

TRBV5-4	.	TRBJ2-3	.	TGTGCCAGCAGCGATGACGCACGGGATACGCAGTATTTT	CASSDDARDTQYF
TRBV29-1	TRBD2	TRBJ2-1	.	TGCAGCGTCACGGGGAGGGCCTACAATGAGCAGTTCTTC	CSVTGRAYNEQFF
TRBV5-8	.	TRBJ1-2	.	TGTGCCAGCAGCCTGAAAACCGACGGACCATATGGCTACACCTTC	CASSLKTDGPYGYTF
TRBV2	.	TRBJ2-1	.	TGTGCCAGCACAGTGTATCTGCGTAACCCCAATGAGCAGTTCTTC	CASTVYLRNPNEQFF
TRBV5-1	TRBD2	TRBJ2-1	.	TGCGCCAGCAGCTTGGTATCGCGGGGGGACAATGAGCAGTTCTTC	CASSLVSRGDNEQFF
TRBV6-4	.	TRBJ2-4	.	TGTGCCAGCAGTGACTCGGGCCAGCCTAGGGGAAACATTCAGTACTTC	CASSDSGQPRGNIQYF
TRBV28	.	TRBJ1-2	few	TGTGCCAGCAGTTTAGTAGGCGACTCTGGCTACACCTTC	CASSLVGDSGYTF
TRBV28	TRBD2	TRBJ2-7	.	TGTGCCAGCACCCTAAGCGGGAGTAGGAACGAGCAGTACTTC	CASTLSGSRNEQYF
TRBV25-1	TRBD2	TRBJ2-3	.	TGTGCCAGCAGTGAAGGACTAGCGGGGATCACAGATACGCAGTATTTT	CASSEGLAGITDTQYF
TRBV11-3	.	TRBJ2-3	.	TGTGCCAGCAGCTTAGACGGGCCGGGAGATACGCAGTATTTT	CASSLDGPGDTQYF
TRBV9	TRBD2	TRBJ2-3	.	TGTGCCAGCAGCCCTCAAACCGGGACTAGCGCAACTAGCACAGATACGCAGTATTTT	CASSPQTGTSATSTDTQYF
TRBV2	.	TRBJ2-1	.	TGTGCCAGCAGCCGACCCGGGGGGCTGTCCTACAATGAGCAGTTCTTC	CASSRPGGLSYNEQFF
TRBV4-1	TRBD1	TRBJ1-4	.	TGCGCCAGCAGCCAAGCGGGGACAGTACGTAATGAAAAACTGTTTTTT	CASSQAGTVRNEKLFF
TRBV19	.	TRBJ2-7	.	TGTGCCAGTAGTCGCGGGGGAGGGGGCTCCTACGAGCAGTACTTC	CASSRGGGGSYEQYF
TRBV4-2	TRBD1	TRBJ2-3	.	TGTGCCAGCAGCCAAGATTTCGGACAGGGAGGCACAGATACGCAGTATTTT	CASSQDFGQGGTDTQYF
TRBV6-6	.	TRBJ1-3	.	TGTGCCAGCAGCCACGAGGGCAGGCGAAACACCATATATTTT	CASSHEGRRNTIYF
TRBV7-8	.	TRBJ2-1	.	TGTGCCAGCAGCTTTACAGACAATGAGCAGTTCTTC	CASSFTDNEQFF
TRBV5-4	TRBD1	TRBJ2-2	.	TGTGCCAGCAGCTTGGCCGGGGACAGGGGGGTCGGGGAGCTGTTTTTT	CASSLAGDRGVGELFF
TRBV2	.	TRBJ2-7	.	TGTGCCAGCAGTGAATTTGCTTTAGGTAGCTTCGAGCAGTACTTC	CASSEFALGSFEQYF
TRBV5-1	.	TRBJ1-1	.	TGCGCCAGCAGCTTAGAGGGAAGGAACACTGAAGCTTTCTTT	CASSLEGRNTEAFF
TRBV6-6	TRBD2	TRBJ2-7	.	TGTGCCAGCAGTCCCAACCCGGGAGGAAACGAGCAGTACTTC	CASSPNPGGNEQYF
TRBV28	TRBD1	TRBJ2-5	.	TGTGCCAGCAGTCCTCGGACAGGGGGAGAGACCCAGTACTTC	CASSPRTGGETQYF
TRBV6-6	.	TRBJ2-7	.	TGTGCCAGCAGTTACACCCGCGGAAGCTCCTACGAGCAGTACTTC	CASSYTRGSSYEQYF
TRBV7-9	.	TRBJ1-4	.	TGTGCCAGCAGCTTAGTCAGTAATGAAAAACTGTTTTTT	CASSLVSNEKLFF
TRBV27	.	TRBJ2-1	.	TGTGCCAGCAGTCCAGACGGACTCCGCAATGAGCAGTTCTTC	CASSPDGLRNEQFF
TRBV18	.	TRBJ2-3	.	TGTGCCAGCTCCCCATCCGGGGGATGGAGCACAGATACGCAGTATTTT	CASSPSGGWSTDTQYF
TRBV6-1	.	TRBJ2-3	.	TGTGCCAGCAGTGAAGCCCCAGGGGGGGCAGATACGCAGTATTTT	CASSEAPGGADTQYF
TRBV15	.	TRBJ2-7	.	TGTGCCACCAGTCAATGGGGAGCCTACGAGCAGTACTTC	CATSQWGAYEQYF
TRBV9	.	TRBJ2-1	.	TGTGCCAGCAGCGTAGTTGGGAGTAGCTCCTACAATGAGCAGTTCTTC	CASSVVGSSSYNEQFF
TRBV11-2	.	TRBJ1-1	.	TGTGCCAGCAGCTTAGTCAGGGTCGGAGCTTTCTTT	CASSLVRVGAFF
TRBV15	.	TRBJ2-7	.	TGTGCCACCGGGGACTCCTACGAGCAGTACTTC	CATGDSYEQYF
TRBV7-9	.	TRBJ1-2	.	TGTGCCAGCAGCTTACTGGGCAGTAATGGCTACACCTTC	CASSLLGSNGYTF
TRBV6-1	.	TRBJ1-2	few	TGTGCCAGCAGCTTCAGCGTGGACTATGGCTACACCTTC	CASSFSVDYGYTF
TRBV6-6	.	TRBJ2-5	.	TGTGCCAGCAGGTCGGGAGTGGAGACCCAGTACTTC	CASRSGVETQYF
TRBV28	TRBD1	TRBJ2-7	.	TGTGCCAGCAGTACTTACCCCGGGACAGGGGCGACCTACGAGCAGTACTTC	CASSTYPGTGATYEQYF
TRBV10-3	.	TRBJ2-1	.	TGTGCCATCAGTGACGGGATTAACAATGAGCAGTTCTTC	CAISDGINNEQFF
TRBV19	.	TRBJ1-1	.	TGTGCCAGTAGTATCAGGGTGGACACTGAAGCTTTCTTT	CASSIRVDTEAFF
TRBV9	TRBD2	TRBJ2-7	.	TGTGCCAGCAGCGTAGAGTCCGGGAGGGCCGGGAACGAGCAGTACTTC	CASSVESGRAGNEQYF
TRBV2	.	TRBJ1-2	.	TGTGCCAGCAGTATTGGGACGGTAATCGATTGGGATGGCTACACCTTC	CASSIGTVIDWDGYTF
TRBV5-1	TRBD1	TRBJ2-5	.	TGCGCCAGCAGCTTGGGACAGGGGCGGGAGACCCAGTACTTC	CASSLGQGRETQYF